These 9 T cell receptor beta chains share one sample of origin, sequenced in a study of low-dose radiotherapy and immunotherapy resistance in tumors (dated by TCRdb to the early 2020s). In light of the paper, this sample's time point label describes: after trial treatment. This specimen's treatment or condition label, per the study, means: LDRT plus nivolumab, ipilimumab, low-dose cyclophosphamide and aspirin (RACIN trial). TCRdb records Illumina HiSeq 2500 as the sequencer. First-strand cDNA was synthesized with Superscript III and a set of TRAV- and TRBV-specific primers, covering both TCRalpha and TCRbeta chains. TCRs were amplified for about 20 PCR cycles with Phusion, using a constant-region primer paired with the adapter attached to the V primers. TCRdb reprocessed the public reads (quality trimming at Q25 with fastp, clone calling with MiXCR) and kept in-frame beta chains. A single entry per CDR3 protein holds the most common genes and DNA from its merged rows. The sample table holds 30,000 or so distinct CDR3 sequences, of which about 49% were seen once. Clones ranked in the top ten supply 4.5% to 7% of the sample.

This sample comprised PBMCs, obtained after low-dose radiotherapy plus immunotherapy. These receptors were taken from a male donor with gallbladder cancer.

The CDR3 DNA is TGCAGCGTCTGGACTAGCGGGACTGAGACCCAGTTCTTC. Protein: CSVWTSGTETQFF. The J gene is TRBJ2-1, the V gene TRBV29-1; TRBD2 aligns across 12 bases. Germline V gene sequence: CDR1 SQVTM, CDR2 ANQGSEA. V gave up 6 bases and J gave up 13 bases; unmatched junction bases: 10. The CDR3 is made up of 13 amino acids.

This chain connects TRBV7-2 to TRBJ2-1; the match to TRBD2 covers 11 bases. The CDR3 is 16 residues long. V gave up 5 bases and J gave up 4 bases; unmatched junction bases: 7. Germline CDR1 is SGHTA and CDR2 is FQGNSA. The CDR3 loop is CASSRLTSGGYNEQFF. DNA of the CDR3: TGTGCCAGCAGCCGACTCACTAGCGGGGGATACAATGAGCAGTTCTTC.

By share, this clonotype ranks as medium-sized. The chain combines TRBV24-1 with TRBJ1-4; D is unclear. There are 13 residues in the CDR3. Germline CDR1 and CDR2: KGHDR and SFDVKD. The V gene lost 5 bases and the J gene lost 4 bases, with 7 bases spanning the gap. The CDR3 DNA sequence: TGTGCCACCAGTGCCGGCGGTAATGAAAAACTGTTTTTT. As protein: CATSAGGNEKLFF.

The V and J genes are TRBV30 and TRBJ1-6; D uncertain. Trimming left V 3 bases short and J 8 bases short, with 14 bases between. Germline V gene lookup returns CDR1 GTSNPN and CDR2 SVGIG (reference sequence). CDR3 length: 14 residues. DNA of the CDR3: TGTGCCTGGAGGTCCTGGACCACGTATTCACCCCTCCACTTT. Translating it yields CAWRSWTTYSPLHF.

The chain is built from TRBV2 and TRBJ1-1; D not resolved. Trimming left V 11 bases short and J 0 bases short, with 19 bases between. Germline CDR1 and CDR2: SNHLY and FYNNEI. There are 15 residues in the CDR3. The chain's CDR3 is CASKPGVLMNTEAFF. The DNA for the CDR3 is TGTGCCTCAAAACCGGGAGTTCTCATGAACACTGAAGCTTTCTTT.

This clonotype was seen ten or more times. This sequence joins TRBV6-2 or TRBV6-3 and TRBJ2-5; TRBD2 agrees at 9 bases. The V gene's germline CDR1 is MNHEY and CDR2 SVGEGT. V shed 4 bases, J shed 7 bases, and the junction held 4 bases outside the gene matches. This CDR3 contains 13 residues. The CDR3 spells CASSLGLARTQYF. The CDR3 DNA reads as TGTGCCAGCAGTTTGGGACTAGCTAGGACCCAGTACTTC.

This clonotype showed up many times. V is TRBV30 and J is TRBJ1-4; no reliable D call. CDR3 length: 14 residues. CDR1 is GTSNPN, CDR2 SVGIG, per germline (reference sequence). V was trimmed by 0 bases and J by 6 bases, leaving 11 bases between them. CDR3 sequence: CAWSVGSRDEKLFF. DNA for the CDR3: TGTGCCTGGAGTGTTGGGTCAAGGGATGAAAAACTGTTTTTT.

By share, this clonotype counts as medium-sized (0.01 to 0.1%). The chain joins TRBV21-1 to TRBJ2-1. TRBV21-1 is a documented pseudogene. This CDR3 is built from 13 residues. CDR3 protein: CASSNIVPNEQFF. The CDR3 bases are TGTGCCAGCAGCAACATAGTTCCCAATGAGCAGTTCTTC.

This clonotype was counted at least ten times. V usage is TRBV27 and J usage is TRBJ2-1, with D possibly TRBD1 on 6 matching bases. Trimming took 2 bases from V and 4 from J, leaving 12 bases between them. Germline CDR1 and CDR2: MNHEY and SMNVEV (reference sequence). The CDR3 is 15 residues long. The DNA for the CDR3 is TGTGCCAGCAGTTTAGTACAGGGTTTTTACAATGAGCAGTTCTTC. This translates into CASSLVQGFYNEQFF.